Detailed here is one T cell receptor (beta chain). Its antigen remains undetermined. Per-base qualities were not stored, and no clone one base away is much larger. For CDR1 and CDR2, the germline V gene lists MNHEY and SVGAGI. V sheds 0 bases and J sheds 0 bases, leaving 8 bases between their ends. Including cysteine and phenylalanine, the CDR3 has 15 amino acids. The CDR3 DNA has 45 bases and is translated from base 1. The cohort was made up of 650 to 700 healthy bone marrow donors. At the time of sampling, all cohort members were nominally healthy, though unrecorded immune exposures were likely present. The donor tested CMV seropositive, placing the donor among the roughly 270 seropositive members of the cohort. Each donor provided a peripheral blood sample, and peripheral blood mononuclear cells were used for TCR beta sequencing. The Qiagen DNeasy Blood Extraction Kit was used to extract genomic DNA from the blood cell samples.

These data are taken from a study of cytomegalovirus exposure and HLA in healthy donors (dated 2017 in TCRdb). Notes on the research overall: An earlier analysis of 587 of the donors reported approximately 300 Gb of sequence data and approximately 120 million unique TCR beta sequences obtained from roughly 180 million T cells. An early release that covered about 600 HLA-typed donors contained 250 to 350 gigabases of sequencing data and about 84 million unique TCR sequences. Among the roughly 390 genotyped donors, around 81% belonged to the genetic ancestry cluster associated with self-reported Caucasian donors. The aim of the study was to test whether cataloging public T cell receptors could identify signatures of past pathogen exposure. The T cell repertoires of around 730 subjects were profiled by immunosequencing and related to cytomegalovirus serostatus. Along with the approximately 650-subject first cohort, a separate validation cohort of around 120 different subjects was used. The study combined high-throughput TCR immunosequencing, statistical association of individual TCRs with disease status, and machine learning to predict cytomegalovirus infection status. A later analysis re-analyzed previously published TCR beta repertoires from 660 or so donors and added high-resolution HLA genotyping to study TCR occurrence patterns. Rather than using new phenotypic data, the later analysis identified candidate immune exposures from TCR beta sequences and from how often those sequences occurred across donors. An earlier analysis of fewer than 700 of the donors applied high-throughput TCR beta sequencing to assess whether each TCR beta V gene segment acted as functional or pseudogenic. Donor age, sex, ethnicity and CMV serostatus were collected together with the repertoire data. A later genetic analysis took genome-wide SNP genotypes for about three fifths of the 666 donors and used that subset as a discovery cohort. All discovery cohort repertoires had been generated using a single sequencing platform. Class I and class II HLA loci were covered by the typing at four-digit resolution. The number of donors typed differed by locus, with roughly 620-630 for A, B, C, DRB1 and DQB1, roughly 520 for DQA1, over 600 for DPA1, and over 400 for DPB1. Because of strong linkage in the cohort, four to six DR-DQ haplotypes were treated as single units for association and clustering. Across 300 to 500 genotyped donors of the cohort, an average of about 250,000 unique TCR beta nucleotide sequences per donor were sequenced, and about a sixth of those sequences were non-productive. Overall study results and their limits: The presence/absence analyses assumed that sequencing depth was roughly uniform across donors, and that assumption may not be true. In a later analysis, TCR association rates were found to vary across HLA loci, with the most associated TCRs seen for DRB1 alleles and the fewest for HLA-C alleles. For the cohort, immune exposure information was limited to CMV serostatus. This cohort had only TCR beta chains sequenced, and the lack of alpha or paired-chain data limited which features could be detected. In a later analysis, several top co-occurrence clusters were reported to appear linked to parvovirus B19, influenza, CMV and Epstein-Barr virus. The 87-base-pair reads could not distinguish some IMGT-functional V segments, including TRBV6-2 and TRBV6-3, so those segments were excluded. The authors suggested that the approach could potentially be extended to other disease states and immunological phenotypes. Because HLA typing was unavailable for some donors at each locus, only the typed subset was used in association tests. A few of the identified cytomegalovirus-associated TCR beta chains were confirmed in vitro to be specific for cytomegalovirus antigens. Specific HLA alleles were associated with 16,951 TCR beta sequences at a false discovery rate of 0.05 in a later analysis. While some public TCRs were present in many individuals, most TCR sequences turned up only very rarely across donors. The earlier analysis of 587 of the donors excluded roughly 17 rarely observed V segments, including chromosome 9 orphons, because counts were too low. According to a later genetic analysis, donors in an Asian-associated ancestry cluster had fewer N-insertions in productive TCRs than the approximately 670-donor mean. In both the original and validation cohorts, the classifier was reported to diagnose cytomegalovirus status with high specificity and sensitivity. In an earlier analysis of some 500 of the donors, most TCR beta V segments appeared in productive rearrangements about 87% or about 30% of the time, broadly matching IMGT annotations. A total of fewer than 200 TCR beta chains were listed by the study as associated with cytomegalovirus. Strong co-occurrence of HLA alleles, especially DR and DQ, made assigning TCR associations to individual alleles difficult. A further reported finding was that TCR beta sequences accurately predicted the HLA-A and HLA-B alleles for most subjects in the first cohort. Linkage disequilibrium might explain the correlated functional status among segregating V segments, but an unknown experimental factor could not be ruled out. An association between a missense DCLRE1C variant and V-gene and J-gene trimming of TCR beta chains was found in a later genetic analysis and replicated in an independent cohort. A group of highly shared sequence variants was considered likely to be a technical artifact of the sequencing pipeline. A later analysis found that HLA-associated TCR beta chains were more clonally expanded and had lower generation probabilities than equally common non-associated chains. Most CMV-associated TCR beta chains appeared to be HLA-restricted in a later analysis, and the HLA associations seemed to be driven largely by CMV exposure.

Library construction relied on the immunoSEQ multiplex PCR assay. For the multiplex PCR, a mixture combining 60 forward primers for TCR Vbeta segments and 13 reverse primers for TCR Jbeta segments was used. The CDR3 region of rearranged TCR beta genes was amplified from genomic DNA with a multiplex PCR assay. Amplified TCR beta libraries were sequenced as 87-base-pair reads on the Illumina HiSeq System. Regarding the original processing steps: In a later analysis, roughly 80 million unique TCR beta chains were counted across the approximately 620 repertoires, and roughly 10 million of these chains were shared by at least two donors. Raw reads were error-corrected and collapsed into unique sequences with a nearest-neighbor algorithm that merged closely related sequences to remove PCR and sequencing errors. CDR3 sequences were aligned to IMGT reference sequences to assign V, D and J gene segments. Each retained sequence needed at least a six-nucleotide match to both a V gene segment and a J gene segment. Rearrangements were called productive when the CDR3 lacked stop codons and stayed in frame with V and J; all others were non-productive. CDR3 was defined by IMGT convention, running from the second conserved V-encoded cysteine to the conserved J-encoded phenylalanine. The earlier analysis of 500 to 600 of the donors excluded sequences that lacked an unambiguous match to a single V gene segment. An earlier analysis of 550 to 650 of the donors classified V segments as functional when productive rearrangements were above 56.7% and as segregating when the standard deviation between donors was above 5%. A statistical classification framework was built for diagnosing cytomegalovirus status from the catalog of TCR beta chain sequences. A later analysis assigned V and J genes by comparing TCR nucleotide sequences with IMGT/GENE-DB human TR gene sequences. Using the TCRdist pipeline, a later analysis assigned CDR3 sequences along with most-parsimonious VDJ recombination scenarios. A later analysis defined each TCR beta chain by its CDR3 amino acid sequence plus V-gene family, and excluded reads lacking a unique V-gene family. A later analysis removed 600 or so highly shared, low-generation-probability nucleotide sequences to deal with suspected cross-contamination and a sequencing artifact. In a later analysis, a clonal expansion index was calculated for each public chain from normalized within-repertoire ranks of inferred template counts. In a later analysis, generation probabilities were computed using a VDJ recombination model fitted to out-of-frame rearrangements, and the results were checked against IGoR. A later analysis scored TCR-TCR, TCR-HLA and TCR-CMV co-occurrence with hypergeometric tests, applying a repertoire-size bias correction to TCR pairs. A later analysis estimated false discovery rates by permuting HLA or CMV assignments 20 times. A later analysis grouped co-occurring TCRs with DBSCAN, adding TCRdist sequence similarity when clustering within HLA-allele-positive subsets. Repertoires with fewer than 30,000 or more than 120,000 public chains were left out of co-occurrence clustering, as were about five repertoires with anomalous nucleotide sharing. Held by TCRdb, this immuneACCESS table contains in-frame sequences only and omits some clones. Under half of the omission traces to an unresolved V gene where checked; the cause of the rest is unknown. That table supplies the V and J calls and clone size; D and trimming were determined from the DNA. This sample comprises under 200,000 clones, about two thirds of them detected only once. Around 4.5% of the sample is in the top ten clones.

The specimen was PBMCs. The sequence came from a woman between 18 and 29 years old in good health and CMV-seropositive. The rearrangement joined TRBV6-5 to TRBJ1-2; TRBD1 might be the D gene, on 6 matching bases. The nucleotide sequence reads as follows: TGTGCCAGCAGTTACTCGGCAGGGGCTAACTATGGCTACACCTTC. It encodes CASSYSAGANYGYTF.